These 20 T cell receptor beta chains came from one sample sequenced in a study of cytomegalovirus exposure and HLA in healthy donors. Use of 60 Vbeta and 13 Jbeta primers characterized the PCR. The method was immunoSEQ multiplex PCR; TCRdb's version includes in-frame clones alone and lacks a portion of them. The sample holds 150,000 to 170,000 clones, 60% to 80% seen once. Sequencing was carried out using PBMCs. Receptors originate from a man younger than 40 in good health and CMV-seropositive.

A few counts support this clone. The V call is TRBV5-4, the J call TRBJ2-7, with TRBD2 matching 9 bases. The V and J ends lost 4 bases and 5 bases, in that order; junction bases with no gene match: 7. From germline, CDR1 is SGHNT and CDR2 YYREEE (reference sequence). The CDR3 runs to 14 residues. The CDR3 nucleotides are TGTGCCAGCAGCCGAGGACTAGCGTCTCACGAGCAGTACTTC. Protein: CASSRGLASHEQYF.

The chain joins TRBV27 to TRBJ2-7; 9 nucleotides align to TRBD1. The ends lost 6 bases at V and 5 bases at J; junction bases unmatched: 8. This CDR3 contains 14 residues. CDR1 and CDR2 (germline): MNHEY, SMNVEV (reference sequence). Here the CDR3 reads CASSWTGAPHEQYF. Written as DNA, the CDR3 is TGTGCCAGCAGCTGGACAGGGGCGCCACACGAGCAGTACTTC.

This rearrangement joins TRBV13 to TRBJ2-7; D is unclear. CDR1 and CDR2 (germline): PRHDT, FYEKMQ (reference sequence). V was shortened by 5 bases and J by 2 bases, with 10 bases between the two germline ends. The CDR3 length is 13 residues. The CDR3 bases are TGTGCCAGCAGCCACGGGTCGACCTACGAGCAGTACTTC. Translating it yields CASSHGSTYEQYF.

The chain is built from TRBV6-6 and TRBJ2-7; TRBD2 agrees at 8 bases. V shed 0 bases and J 7 bases; nucleotides not matched to a gene: 8. Germline V gene lookup returns CDR1 MNHNY and CDR2 SVGAGI (reference sequence). The CDR3 length is 15 residues. CDR3 nucleotides: TGTGCCAGCAGTTACTCGTCGGGAGGGCCGGGGGAGCAGTACTTC. It specifies CASSYSSGGPGEQYF.

This chain connects TRBV7-3 to TRBJ2-5; 13 bases line up with TRBD2. There are 16 residues in the CDR3. Trimming removed 5 bases from V and 5 bases from J; junction bases left unmatched: 8. Per germline, CDR1 SGHTA and CDR2 FQGTGA. The CDR3 DNA reads TGTGCCAGCAGCACCGGGACTAGCGGGAAGGGGGAGACCCAGTACTTC. It translates to CASSTGTSGKGETQYF. Using reference TRBV7-3 and TRBJ2-5 for the parts outside the CDR3, the full variable domain is GAGVSQTPSNKVTEKGKYVELRCDPISGHTALYWYRQSLGQGPEFLIYFQGTGAADDSGLPNDRFFAVRPEGSVSTLKIQRTERGDSAVYLCASSTGTSGKGETQYFGPGTRLLVL.

The chain is built from TRBV7-2 and TRBJ2-5, with no clear D. With 1 base removed from V and 0 bases from J, the gap between germline ends came to 6 bases. Per the germline V gene, CDR1 is SGHTA and CDR2 is FQGNSA. The length of the CDR3 is 14 residues. CDR3 sequence reads: CASSLVSDQETQYF. The DNA for the CDR3 is TGTGCCAGCAGCTTAGTATCTGACCAAGAGACCCAGTACTTC.

The chain combines TRBV25-1 with TRBJ2-1, with D perhaps matching TRBD1 (7 bases). The V end was cut by 5 bases, the J end by 6 bases, with 17 bases between. CDR3 length equals 15 residues. From germline, CDR1 is MGHDK and CDR2 SYGVNS. The CDR3 nucleotides are TGTGCCAGCAGTCTCTTCCAGGGGGGATTCAATGAGCAGTTCTTC. Translated, it gives CASSLFQGGFNEQFF.

V usage is TRBV4-2 and J usage is TRBJ2-3; 7 bases map to TRBD2. Unmatched junction bases numbered 12, after V lost 1 base and J lost 8 bases. Germline CDR1 and CDR2: LGHNA and YNFKEQ. CDR3 length equals 16 residues. The CDR3 is CASSQVAGVFSGTQYF. CDR3 bases: TGTGCCAGCAGCCAAGTTGCGGGAGTGTTTTCGGGTACGCAGTATTTT.

The rearrangement uses TRBV9 and TRBJ2-5; D is perhaps TRBD2 (6 bases). Between the trimmed V and J ends, which lost 0 bases and 3 bases, there was a span of 15 bases. CDR3 length: 16 residues. Germline V gene data show CDR1 as SGDLS and CDR2 as YYNGEE. The CDR3 is CASSVVVDGGKETQYF. CDR3 in DNA: TGTGCCAGCAGCGTAGTGGTTGACGGAGGGAAAGAGACCCAGTACTTC.

This rearrangement joins TRBV11-2 to TRBJ2-1, with 8 bases lining up with TRBD2. Germline CDR1 and CDR2: SGHAT and FQNNGV. There are 16 residues in the CDR3. Trimming took 1 base from V and 4 from J; bases not matched to a gene: 6. In nucleotides, the CDR3 is TGTGCCAGCAGCTTAGGGAGCGGGAGTGGGTACAATGAGCAGTTCTTC. It specifies CASSLGSGSGYNEQFF.

Points on this clone: Different DNA sequences within this sample yield the same CDR3. The chain is built from TRBV13 and TRBJ2-5; no clear D gene. The CDR3 spans 11 residues. The ends were cut back, 2 bases at V and 5 bases at J, with 3 bases in the middle. Per germline, CDR1 PRHDT and CDR2 FYEKMQ (reference sequence). The CDR3 coding sequence is TGTGCCAGCAGCTTACGGGAGACCCAGTACTTC. Protein product: CASSLRETQYF.

In its sample, this clone was seen once. J is TRBJ2-7 and V is TRBV19; D might be TRBD2 (6 bases). Trimming shortened V by 4 bases and J by 1 base, and 11 bases separated the two germline ends. Germline V lookup: CDR1 LNHDA, CDR2 SQIVND (reference sequence). The CDR3 runs to 14 residues. The CDR3 DNA reads as TGTGCCAGTAGTAGATGGGGGGAGTCCTACGAGCAGTACTTC. Protein: CASSRWGESYEQYF.

The chain recombines TRBV27 with TRBJ2-1, with 11 bases fitting TRBD2. V gave up 5 bases and J gave up 4 bases; unmatched junction bases: 7. The length of the CDR3 is 16 residues. Germline CDR1 and CDR2: MNHEY and SMNVEV (reference sequence). The CDR3 region is CASSEIAGGAYNEQFF. The CDR3 bases are TGTGCCAGCAGTGAGATAGCGGGGGGGGCTTACAATGAGCAGTTCTTC.

This sequence joins TRBV5-4 and TRBJ2-2, with D uncertain. The V gene lost 1 base and the J gene lost 3 bases, with 4 bases spanning the gap. In germline, CDR1 is SGHNT, CDR2 YYREEE (reference sequence). CDR3 size: 13 residues. CDR3 sequence reads: CASSLPDTGELFF. As DNA, the CDR3 is TGTGCCAGCAGCTTGCCGGACACCGGGGAGCTGTTTTTT.

The chain links TRBV11-2 to TRBJ1-2; 7 nucleotides agree with TRBD1. The CDR3 contains 13 residues. Trimming took 5 bases from V and 7 from J; bases not matched to a gene: 7. Germline V gives CDR1 SGHAT, CDR2 FQNNGV. Written as DNA, the CDR3 is TGTGCCAGCAGCCACACGACAGGGTTTGGCTACACCTTC. Translating it yields CASSHTTGFGYTF.

The V and J genes are TRBV18 and TRBJ2-2; 7 bases map to TRBD1. The CDR3 totals 16 residues. The V segment lost 6 bases and the J segment 1 base; nucleotides outside the gene matches: 8. Germline values: CDR1 KGHSH, CDR2 LQKENI. CDR3 nucleotide sequence: TGTGCCAGCTCGCTACAACAGGGGCGGAACACCGGGGAGCTGTTTTTT. This translates into CASSLQQGRNTGELFF.

This rearrangement joins TRBV10-3 to TRBJ2-7, with 7 bases fitting TRBD1. CDR1 is ENHRY and CDR2 is SYGVKD in the germline V gene. With 5 bases clipped from V and 0 bases from J, the junction kept 4 bases outside the gene matches. The length of the CDR3 is 14 residues. The CDR3 sequence: CAISPGTVSYEQYF. CDR3 bases: TGTGCCATCAGTCCCGGGACAGTCTCCTACGAGCAGTACTTC.

V and J are TRBV5-5 and TRBJ2-3; D may be TRBD1 (6 bases). This CDR3 is 15 amino acids long. The germline gives CDR1 SGHKS, CDR2 YYEKEE (reference sequence). V was trimmed by 7 bases and J by 3 bases, leaving 18 bases between them. The CDR3 DNA is TGTGCCAGCCGGAGAGGGGGATCAGGAACAGATACGCAGTATTTT. Translating gives CASRRGGSGTDTQYF. Complete variable domain (other parts from reference TRBV5-5 and TRBJ2-3): DAGVTQSPTHLIKTRGQQVTLRCSPISGHKSVSWYQQVLGQGPQFIFQYYEKEERGRGNFPDRFSARQFPNYSSELNVNALLLGDSALYLCASRRGGSGTDTQYFGPGTRLTVL.

The rearrangement uses TRBV29-1 and TRBJ2-5; 14 positions match TRBD2. The J call may be incorrect, as the DNA end agrees better with TRBJ2-7. CDR1 is SQVTM and CDR2 is ANQGSEA in the germline V gene. The CDR3 runs to 15 residues. CDR3 sequence reads: CSVEGGTSGSYEQYF. DNA of the CDR3: TGCAGCGTTGAAGGAGGGACTAGCGGGAGCTACGAGCAGTACTTC.

This chain uses TRBV15 with TRBJ1-4; D possibly corresponds to TRBD1 (5 bases). The V end lost 4 bases, the J end lost 4 bases, and 19 bases lay between the germline ends. The germline gives CDR1 LNHNV, CDR2 YYDKDF (reference sequence). The CDR3 runs 17 residues. CDR3 region: CATSTEGQELLNEKLFF. DNA for the CDR3: TGTGCCACCAGCACGGAGGGGCAGGAGCTCCTTAATGAAAAACTGTTTTTT. Variable domain in full (rest from reference TRBV15 and TRBJ1-4): DAMVIQNPRYQVTQFGKPVTLSCSQTLNHNVMYWYQQKSSQAPKLLFHYYDKDFNNEADTPDNFQSRRPNTSFCFLDIRSPGLGDTAMYLCATSTEGQELLNEKLFFGSGTQLSVL.